The T cell receptor (beta chain) described here comes from a study of T-cell memory formation after mild COVID-19. The study's findings and limits: Some SARS-CoV-2-responding clones were already detected in memory before infection.

Germline assignment: CDR1 SGHTA and CDR2 FQGNSA. Trimming removed 2 bases from V and 8 bases from J, with 18 bases in between. The CDR3 is 16 amino acids. Points on this clonotype: The antigen is not known.

TCRdb redid the calling of the 5' RACE reads with MiXCR, one entry per CDR3 protein. This repertoire shows fewer than 350,000 distinct CDR3 sequences, roughly 15% found once; its top ten account for about a fifth. The chain is built from TRBV7-2 and TRBJ1-4; D is perhaps TRBD1 (5 bases). The sequence was collected from a man between 18 and 29 years old who had mild COVID-19 (a few samples of this study predate the infection). Cell type and time point are not known. The sequencing input was PBMCs or a T cell subset sorted from them (not recorded which). The CDR3 spells CASSLNIGAGEEKLFF. The CDR3 DNA reads TGTGCCAGCAGCTTAAATATCGGGGCGGGGGAAGAAAAACTGTTTTTT.